This T cell receptor (beta chain) was profiled in a study of cytomegalovirus exposure and HLA in healthy donors. Study-wide results and limits: In vitro confirmation showed three CMV-associated chains to be CMV antigen specific.

As regards this clone: Its matching antigen is unknown.

Although they were nominally healthy when sampled, donors likely had unrecorded immune exposures. PCR was performed using 60 Vbeta and 13 Jbeta primers. Produced via immunoSEQ multiplex PCR; TCRdb's table is partial and in-frame only. The sample contains 95,000 to 100,000 clones, less than 80% of which appear only once. Trimming took 4 bases from V and 8 from J, leaving 19 bases between them. From germline, CDR1 is SGHDT and CDR2 YYEEEE. The CDR3 consists of 15 residues. The receptor comes from a man in his forties or fifties in good health and CMV-seronegative. Sequenced: PBMCs. The genes are TRBV5-6 and TRBJ2-4; weak D call: TRBD1 (7 bases). The CDR3 DNA sequence: TGTGCCAGCAGCCGGGAGACAGGGCATGGGGACATTCAGTACTTC. Translated, it gives CASSRETGHGDIQYF.